Below, one TCR beta chain is given with its context. Antigen specificity is unknown. The assay was immunoSEQ multiplex PCR, and TCRdb's table has in-frame clones only and misses some. The sample lists about 100,000 clones; over 80% were seen once. During the collection period, no donor immune events like infections were recorded. Germline CDR1 reads LNHDA; CDR2 reads SQIVND (reference sequence). CDR3 length: 13 amino acids. V dropped 6 bases and J dropped 7 bases, with 13 bases sitting between them. This sample stems from a study of identifying expanded T cells in peripheral blood. Study outcomes and limitations: Variance in clone template counts between approximately 2-week samples significantly increased with total template count across all healthy donors.

This TCR was recovered from a person aged 18 to 75 in good health. The specimen was blood. This sequence joins TRBV19 and TRBJ2-1; D is perhaps TRBD2 (5 bases). CDR3 coding DNA: TGTGCCAGTAGCCTTCTACTAGTTAATGAGCAGTTCTTC. It is translated as CASSLLLVNEQFF.